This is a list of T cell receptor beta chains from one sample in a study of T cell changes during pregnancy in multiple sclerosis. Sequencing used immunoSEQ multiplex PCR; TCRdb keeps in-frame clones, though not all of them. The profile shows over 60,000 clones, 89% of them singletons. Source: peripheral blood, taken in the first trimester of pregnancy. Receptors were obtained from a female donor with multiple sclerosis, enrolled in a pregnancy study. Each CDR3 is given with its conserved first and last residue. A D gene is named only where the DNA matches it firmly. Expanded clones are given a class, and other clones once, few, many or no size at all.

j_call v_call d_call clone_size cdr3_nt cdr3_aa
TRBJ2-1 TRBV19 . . TGTGCCACCGCGAAACAGGCCTACAATGAGCAGTTCTTC CATAKQAYNEQFF
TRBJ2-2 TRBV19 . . TGTGCCCTTAGGGGGAACACCGGGGAGCTGTTTTTT CALRGNTGELFF
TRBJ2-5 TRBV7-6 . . TGTGCCAGCAGTTGGACACCAGAAGAGACCCAGTACTTC CASSWTPEETQYF
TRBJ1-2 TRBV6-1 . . TGTGCCAGCACCGTGGGTGGGGGCGGCTACACCTTC CASTVGGGGYTF
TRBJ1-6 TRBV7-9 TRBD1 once TGTGCCAGCAGCGAGGGACAGGGGAGCGCCTATAATTCACCCCTCCACTTT CASSEGQGSAYNSPLHF
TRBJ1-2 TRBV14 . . TGTGCCAGCAGCCAACGTACAGGTGATGGCTACACCTTC CASSQRTGDGYTF
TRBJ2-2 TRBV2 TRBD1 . TGTGCCAGCAGTGACTGGACAGGGTTAGCCGGGGAGCTGTTTTTT CASSDWTGLAGELFF
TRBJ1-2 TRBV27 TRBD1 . TGTGCCAGCAGGCCGGGACAGGGGACCCTTAACTATGGCTACACCTTC CASRPGQGTLNYGYTF
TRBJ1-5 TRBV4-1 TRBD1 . TGCGCCAGCAGCCGGGAAGGGACAGGGGTGGAACAGCCCCAGCATTTT CASSREGTGVEQPQHF
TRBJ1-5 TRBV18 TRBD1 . TGTGCCAGCTCACCCTTTGGGACAGGGGATCAGCCCCAGCATTTT CASSPFGTGDQPQHF
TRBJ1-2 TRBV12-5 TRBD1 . TGTGCTAGTGGTTTCCGGGACAGGGGAGCTAACTATGGCTACACCTTC CASGFRDRGANYGYTF
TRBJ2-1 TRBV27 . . TGTGCCAGCATCTCCGGCGGGAACAATGAGCAGTTCTTC CASISGGNNEQFF
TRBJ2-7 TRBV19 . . TGTGCCAGTAGTCCCCAACCGGACAGCTCCTACGAGCAGTACTTC CASSPQPDSSYEQYF
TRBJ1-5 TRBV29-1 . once TGCAGCGTTGAGGAGACAGAAAATCAGCCCCAGCATTTT CSVEETENQPQHF
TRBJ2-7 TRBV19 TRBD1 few TGTGCCAGTAGTGACGGGACAGGGACTTACGAGCAGTACTTC CASSDGTGTYEQYF
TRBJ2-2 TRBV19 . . TGTGCCAGTAGTATCTACGGCGGGGACACCGGGGAGCTGTTTTTT CASSIYGGDTGELFF
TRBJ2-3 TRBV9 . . TGTGCCAGCAGTCCATTTTCCCCAGATACGCAGTATTTT CASSPFSPDTQYF
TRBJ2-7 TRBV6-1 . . TGTGCCAGCAGCCCCGACTCCCTCGAGCAGTACTTC CASSPDSLEQYF
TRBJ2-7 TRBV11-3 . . TGTGCCAGCAGCCGGGCAGGGGTATCCTACGAGCAGTACTTC CASSRAGVSYEQYF
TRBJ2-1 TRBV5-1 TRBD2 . TGCGCCAGCAGCTTAACTAGCGGGAGATACAATGAGCAGTTCTTC CASSLTSGRYNEQFF
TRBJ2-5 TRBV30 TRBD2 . TGTGCCTGGAGTCCCGGACTAGCGGGAGTAAAAAAAGAGACCCAGTACTTC CAWSPGLAGVKKETQYF
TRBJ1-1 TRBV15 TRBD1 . TGTGCCACCAGCAGGCCTGGGACAGGTCGGGGAGCTGAAGCTTTCTTT CATSRPGTGRGAEAFF
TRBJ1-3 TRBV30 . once TGTGCCTGGATGTTAAATGGAAACACCATATATTTT CAWMLNGNTIYF
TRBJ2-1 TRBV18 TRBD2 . TGTGCCAGCTCACCACCGGGACTAGGGGGTGGTGAGCAGTTCTTC CASSPPGLGGGEQFF
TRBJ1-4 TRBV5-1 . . TGCGCCAGCAGTACGACTGCAACTAATGAAAAACTGTTTTTT CASSTTATNEKLFF
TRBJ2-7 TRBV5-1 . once TGCGCCAGCAGCCGGGACTTCGGAGGCTACGAGCAGTACTTC CASSRDFGGYEQYF
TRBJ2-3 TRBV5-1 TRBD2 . TGCGCCAGCAGCTTGGATCGGGGGAGGGCCACGACAGATACGCAGTATTTT CASSLDRGRATTDTQYF
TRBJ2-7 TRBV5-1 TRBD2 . TGCGCCAGCAGCTGGACGACTAGCGGGGGCTACGAGCAGTACTTC CASSWTTSGGYEQYF
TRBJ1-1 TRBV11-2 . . TGTGCCAGCAGCGGTCGACAGGAACGGTTAAACACTGAAGCTTTCTTT CASSGRQERLNTEAFF
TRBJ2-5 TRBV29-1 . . TGCAGCGTTGCGGGAGCGGTTCTAGCAGAGACCCAGTACTTC CSVAGAVLAETQYF
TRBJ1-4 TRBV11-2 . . TGTGCCAGCAGCTCCCGACCCCTAACGGGACTGTTTTTT CASSSRPLTGLFF
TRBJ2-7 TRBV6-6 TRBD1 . TGTGCCAGCAGTTCCGGGACAGGACCTAACGAGCAGTACTTC CASSSGTGPNEQYF
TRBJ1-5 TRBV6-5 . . TGTGCCAGCAGTTTGACAGGTTGGGGCAATCAGCCCCAGCATTTT CASSLTGWGNQPQHF
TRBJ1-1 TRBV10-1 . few TGCGCCAGCATGGTGGACAGCAACACTGAAGCTTTCTTT CASMVDSNTEAFF
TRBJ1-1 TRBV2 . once TGTGCCAGCGGCTGGAGCTTATCGGTCGCTGAAGCTTTCTTT CASGWSLSVAEAFF
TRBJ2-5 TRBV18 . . TGTGCCAGCAAACCACGGGCAGGGTTAATGGAGACCCAGTACTTC CASKPRAGLMETQYF
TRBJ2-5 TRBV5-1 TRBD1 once TGCGCCAGCAGCCTTGGGGGACAGCACCAAGAGACCCAGTACTTC CASSLGGQHQETQYF
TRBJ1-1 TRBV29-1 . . TGCAGCGTTGATAGCCCCGAGAACACTGAAGCTTTCTTT CSVDSPENTEAFF
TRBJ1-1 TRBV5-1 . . TGCGCCAGCAGCCCAAGCACAGGGATCTACACTGAAGCTTTCTTT CASSPSTGIYTEAFF
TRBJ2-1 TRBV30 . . TGTGCCTGGGTCGACAGGTCCGATTACAATGAGCAGTTCTTC CAWVDRSDYNEQFF
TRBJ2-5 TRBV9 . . TGTGCCAGCAGCGTCGGACAGACGGGGACCCAGTACTTC CASSVGQTGTQYF
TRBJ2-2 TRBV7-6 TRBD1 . TGTGCCAGCAGCCAATACGCATGGACAGGCCGAGCGAACACCGGGGAGCTGTTTTTT CASSQYAWTGRANTGELFF
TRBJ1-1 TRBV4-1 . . TGCGCCAGCAGCGAGGAGATTCTGGGTCTAAACACTGAAGCTTTCTTT CASSEEILGLNTEAFF
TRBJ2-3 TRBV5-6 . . TGTGCCAGCAGCACTGAAGGCACAGATACGCAGTATTTT CASSTEGTDTQYF
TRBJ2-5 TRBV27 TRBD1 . TGTGCCAGCGGAAGGGGGCTGGAGACCCAGTACTTC CASGRGLETQYF
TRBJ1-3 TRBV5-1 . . TGCGCCAGCAGCTCGGGCGGGCTCCGCTCTGGAAACACCATATATTTT CASSSGGLRSGNTIYF
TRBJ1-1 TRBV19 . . TGTGCCAGTAACGACGCATGGGCCTCAAGGGAAGCTTTCTTT CASNDAWASREAFF
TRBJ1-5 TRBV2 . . TGTGCCAGCAGTACTACAGGGTCCCGGCAGCCCCAGCATTTT CASSTTGSRQPQHF
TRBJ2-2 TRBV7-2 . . TGTGCCAGCAGCTCCCTACTCGCCGGGGAGCTGTTTTTT CASSSLLAGELFF
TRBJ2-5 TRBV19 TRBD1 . TGTGCCAGTAGTGATCCGGGACAGGGGAGCGAGACCCAGTACTTC CASSDPGQGSETQYF
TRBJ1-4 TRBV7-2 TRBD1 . TGTGCCAGCAGCCCGACATGGACAGGGGATATTAATGAAAAACTGTTTTTT CASSPTWTGDINEKLFF
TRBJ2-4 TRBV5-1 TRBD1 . TGCGCCAGCAGCAAGGGGGCTCCTGCTTCCCAGGGTGGCAAAAACATTCAGTACTTC CASSKGAPASQGGKNIQYF
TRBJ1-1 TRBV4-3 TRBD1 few TGCGCCAGCAGCCACCACGACAGGGGGCAAACTGAAGCTTTCTTT CASSHHDRGQTEAFF
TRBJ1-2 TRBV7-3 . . TGTGCCAGCAGCCACAGGACTAGGACGAACTATGGCTACACCTTC CASSHRTRTNYGYTF
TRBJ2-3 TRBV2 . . TGTGCCAGCAGCCTTATATTGGATACGCAGTATTTT CASSLILDTQYF
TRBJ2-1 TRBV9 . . TGTGCCACCCTAAGGGGGTACCCCTACAATGAGCAGTTCTTC CATLRGYPYNEQFF
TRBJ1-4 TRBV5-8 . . TGTGCCAGCAGCTTGGCAGTTAATGAAAAACTGTTTTTT CASSLAVNEKLFF